Listed here are 15 T cell receptor beta chains from one sample, sequenced in a study of CD8+ T cells in alopecia areata. Following RNA extraction, reverse transcription yielded cDNA that acted as the sequencing template. TCRdb's copy holds only in-frame clones and misses some; the assay was immunoSEQ multiplex PCR. The sample lists fewer than 150,000 clones; roughly 58% were seen once. Treatment meaning: oral pan-JAK inhibitor, 5-10 mg twice daily. The source was CD8+ T cells sorted from blood, collected at week 4, from a patient treated with tofacitinib. The receptor set was obtained from a human donor with alopecia areata.

This clone was counted a few times. The chain is built from TRBV11-2 and TRBJ2-7, with 7 bases identical to TRBD1. V dropped 5 bases and J dropped 2; count of bases not matched to a gene: 3. The CDR3 is 13 residues long. Germline assignment: CDR1 SGHAT and CDR2 FQNNGV. The CDR3 bases are TGTGCCAGCAGCATTGGACAGGCCTACGAGCAGTACTTC. This encodes CASSIGQAYEQYF.

The chain couples TRBV30 to TRBJ1-2, with no clear D. The germline V gene has CDR1 GTSNPN and CDR2 SVGIG (reference sequence). V lost 7 bases and J 6 bases, leaving 15 bases between the germline ends. The CDR3 has 12 amino acids. The CDR3 spells CAFGPPLDGYTF. In DNA form, the CDR3 reads TGTGCCTTTGGCCCCCCCTTGGATGGCTACACCTTC. The variable domain in full, completed from reference TRBV30 and TRBJ1-2, reads SQTIHQWPATLVQPVGSPLSLECTVEGTSNPNLYWYRQAAGRGLQLLFYSVGIGQISSEVPQNLSASRPQDRQFILSSKKLLLSDSGFYLCAFGPPLDGYTFGSGTRLTVV.

This chain uses TRBV13 with TRBJ1-1; D remains unclear. The germline V and J ends were trimmed by 5 bases and 2 bases, with 15 bases remaining between them. This CDR3 contains 15 residues. CDR1 and CDR2 (germline): PRHDT, FYEKMQ (reference sequence). CDR3 residues: CASSPRTDPNTEAFF. CDR3 DNA: TGTGCCAGCAGCCCACGGACGGATCCAAACACTGAAGCTTTCTTT.

This clone was seen a few times. The J gene is TRBJ2-3, the V gene TRBV9; the D gene is possibly TRBD2 (6 bases). Trimming cost V 0 bases and J 1 base, with 9 bases left between them. Per germline, CDR1 SGDLS and CDR2 YYNGEE. The CDR3 has 15 amino acids. The CDR3 is CASSVEGLRTDTQYF. In nucleotides, the CDR3 is TGTGCCAGCAGCGTAGAGGGACTCCGCACAGATACGCAGTATTTT.

This clone was observed once. The V call is TRBV7-9, the J call TRBJ1-2; 10 nucleotides line up with TRBD1. Germline V gene data show CDR1 as SEHNR and CDR2 as FQNEAQ (reference sequence). The CDR3 contains 15 residues. The V and J ends lost 3 bases and 6 bases, in that order; junction bases with no gene match: 7. The CDR3 nucleotides are TGTGCCAGCAGCTTGACGACAGGGGGCTGGCATGGCTACACCTTC. Translation: CASSLTTGGWHGYTF.

This sequence joins TRBV7-2 and TRBJ1-1; 9 bases fit TRBD1. The V gene end was trimmed by 5 bases and the J gene end by 12 bases; junction bases not matched to a gene: 10. The CDR3 consists of 13 residues. In germline, CDR1 is SGHTA, CDR2 FQGNSA. CDR3 DNA: TGTGCCAGCAGCCCCCGGGACAGGGAGACGACTTTCTTT. Translation gives CASSPRDRETTFF.

This clone was detected only a few times. The chain combines TRBV29-1 with TRBJ1-1, with D uncertain. V lost 4 bases to trimming and J lost 1 base, with 4 bases between them. This CDR3 has 11 amino acids. Germline lookup yields CDR1 SQVTM and CDR2 ANQGSEA. This CDR3 reads CSVVGNTEAFF. For the CDR3, the DNA is TGCAGCGTTGTTGGGAACACTGAAGCTTTCTTT.

This clone turned up a few times. This chain connects TRBV29-1 to TRBJ2-1; D uncertain. The CDR3 is made up of 13 amino acids. Trimming took 3 bases from V and 3 from J, leaving 9 bases between them. From germline, CDR1 is SQVTM and CDR2 ANQGSEA. The CDR3 spells CSVDKSDYNEQFF. The CDR3 DNA reads as TGCAGCGTTGATAAGTCAGACTACAATGAGCAGTTCTTC.

The chain uses TRBV29-1 and TRBJ2-5; the match to TRBD1 covers 10 bases. The CDR3 contains 14 residues. Trimming removed 4 bases from V and 3 bases from J; junction bases left unmatched: 5. The V gene's germline CDR1 is SQVTM and CDR2 ANQGSEA. CDR3 in amino acids: CSVGDRGDEETQYF. The CDR3 DNA is TGCAGCGTTGGGGACAGGGGCGATGAAGAGACCCAGTACTTC.

CDR3 residues: CASSRGSDTQYF. CDR3 DNA: TGTGCCAGCAGCCGGGGGTCAGATACGCAGTATTTT. V is TRBV7-9 and J is TRBJ2-3, with D possibly matching TRBD2 (6 bases). This CDR3 spans 12 amino acids. V was shortened by 5 bases and J by 4 bases, with 7 bases between the two germline ends. Germline CDR1 is SEHNR and CDR2 is FQNEAQ (reference sequence).

The chain has TRBV7-9 and TRBJ2-5, with D possibly being TRBD1 (6 bases). CDR1 is SEHNR, CDR2 FQNEAQ, per germline (reference sequence). The CDR3 is 15 residues long. Between the trimmed V and J ends, which lost 5 bases and 1 base, there was a span of 14 bases. The DNA for the CDR3 is TGTGCCAGCAGCCCCTTCCAGGGGCTCCAAGAGACCCAGTACTTC. Its protein product is CASSPFQGLQETQYF.

J is TRBJ1-2 and V is TRBV5-6; tentatively, D is TRBD1 (5 bases). Per the germline V gene, CDR1 is SGHDT and CDR2 is YYEEEE. V was shortened by 1 base and J by 4 bases, with 11 bases between the two germline ends. The CDR3 totals 14 residues. The CDR3 sequence: CASSLKRQLYGYTF. The DNA for the CDR3 is TGTGCCAGCAGCTTGAAAAGACAGCTCTATGGCTACACCTTC.

V and J are TRBV30 and TRBJ2-7; no firm D call. CDR1 is GTSNPN, CDR2 SVGIG, per germline (reference sequence). This CDR3 has 12 amino acids. V shed 3 bases and J shed 7 bases, with 13 bases lying between them. CDR3 sequence: CAWSHSLGEQYF. CDR3 coding DNA: TGTGCCTGGAGCCACTCCTTGGGGGAGCAGTACTTC.

This clone has only a few counts. The gene calls are TRBV4-3 and TRBJ2-7, with 7 bases identical to TRBD1. Trimming took 5 bases from V and 7 from J; bases not matched to a gene: 14. The CDR3 spans 15 residues. Germline values: CDR1 LGHNA, CDR2 YSLEER. CDR3 sequence: CASSRDRGQSTEQYF. The CDR3, as DNA: TGCGCCAGCAGCAGGGACAGAGGTCAATCTACGGAGCAGTACTTC.

This clone turned up a few times. This chain joins TRBV29-1 and TRBJ2-2; D remains unclear. This CDR3 region has 11 residues. The germline V gene has CDR1 SQVTM and CDR2 ANQGSEA. V was clipped by 3 bases and J by 6 bases, with 5 bases between them. CDR3 region: CSVDEAGELFF. In nucleotides, the CDR3 is TGCAGCGTTGATGAGGCCGGGGAGCTGTTTTTT.